These T cell receptor beta chains were read from a single sample in a study of technical replicates of blood from a few donors. The table came from immunoSEQ multiplex PCR; TCRdb's copy has only in-frame clones and leaves some out. The sample consists of approximately 70,000 clones, less than 97% of them appearing once. The sample was T cells isolated from PBMCs. The receptors originated from a human donor in good health. The CDR3 runs from the conserved cysteine through the conserved F or W. Each record gives: D gene, V gene, clone size, J gene, CDR3 protein, CDR3 DNA. D genes are given only for firm matches. Not all rows give a size; the values are once, few, many and, for expanded clones, a class.

d_call: TRBD1; v_call: TRBV15; clone_size: -; j_call: TRBJ1-1; cdr3_aa: CATSRGGQGNTEAFF; cdr3_nt: TGTGCCACCAGCAGAGGTGGACAGGGGAACACTGAAGCTTTCTTT
d_call: -; v_call: TRBV30; clone_size: -; j_call: TRBJ1-2; cdr3_aa: CAWSLRGAGYTF; cdr3_nt: TGTGCCTGGAGCCTCCGGGGGGCTGGCTACACCTTC
d_call: TRBD1; v_call: TRBV5-1; clone_size: -; j_call: TRBJ1-1; cdr3_aa: CASRSTTGGFAEAFF; cdr3_nt: TGCGCCAGCCGATCCACGACAGGGGGCTTCGCTGAAGCTTTCTTT
d_call: -; v_call: TRBV30; clone_size: -; j_call: TRBJ1-6; cdr3_aa: CAFTLRGYNSPLHF; cdr3_nt: TGTGCCTTCACGCTTAGGGGGTATAATTCACCCCTCCACTTT
d_call: -; v_call: TRBV14; clone_size: -; j_call: TRBJ1-1; cdr3_aa: CASSHGTGNTEAFF; cdr3_nt: TGTGCCAGCAGCCATGGGACTGGGAACACTGAAGCTTTCTTT
d_call: -; v_call: TRBV7-2; clone_size: -; j_call: TRBJ2-7; cdr3_aa: CASTSGLNRVREQYF; cdr3_nt: TGTGCCAGCACCTCAGGTTTGAACAGGGTTAGGGAGCAGTACTTC
d_call: TRBD1; v_call: TRBV6-5; clone_size: -; j_call: TRBJ2-7; cdr3_aa: CASRTGTGRHEQYF; cdr3_nt: TGTGCCAGCAGGACCGGGACAGGTCGGCACGAGCAGTACTTC
d_call: TRBD1; v_call: TRBV5-1; clone_size: -; j_call: TRBJ2-7; cdr3_aa: CASSSNTGTGVARQYF; cdr3_nt: TGCGCCAGCAGCTCAAATACCGGGACAGGGGTCGCGAGGCAGTACTTC
d_call: -; v_call: TRBV11-1; clone_size: -; j_call: TRBJ2-4; cdr3_aa: CASSPVGFGKNIQYF; cdr3_nt: TGTGCCAGCAGCCCGGTCGGGTTTGGCAAAAACATTCAGTACTTC
d_call: TRBD1; v_call: TRBV30; clone_size: -; j_call: TRBJ1-1; cdr3_aa: CAWSVQGPTEAFF; cdr3_nt: TGTGCCTGGAGTGTACAGGGGCCCACTGAAGCTTTCTTT
d_call: -; v_call: TRBV5-1; clone_size: -; j_call: TRBJ2-6; cdr3_aa: CASSLQVGISGANVLTF; cdr3_nt: TGCGCCAGCAGCTTGCAAGTCGGTATCTCTGGGGCCAACGTCCTGACTTTC
d_call: -; v_call: TRBV7-6; clone_size: -; j_call: TRBJ2-3; cdr3_aa: CASSLYFDTQYF; cdr3_nt: TGTGCCAGCAGCTTATACTTTGATACGCAGTATTTT
d_call: TRBD1; v_call: TRBV4-1; clone_size: -; j_call: TRBJ1-4; cdr3_aa: CASSRKTKGDRDEKLFF; cdr3_nt: TGCGCCAGCAGCCGCAAAACAAAGGGGGACAGAGATGAAAAACTGTTTTTT
d_call: TRBD1; v_call: TRBV7-9; clone_size: -; j_call: TRBJ2-7; cdr3_aa: CASSFKFRSGGPYEQYF; cdr3_nt: TGTGCCAGCAGCTTTAAATTTAGGTCAGGGGGTCCCTACGAGCAGTACTTC
d_call: -; v_call: TRBV7-2; clone_size: -; j_call: TRBJ1-2; cdr3_aa: CASSLAGRVYGYTF; cdr3_nt: TGTGCCAGCAGCTTAGCGGGCAGGGTCTATGGCTACACCTTC
d_call: -; v_call: TRBV5-1; clone_size: once; j_call: TRBJ1-3; cdr3_aa: CASSPNSMAFSGNTIYF; cdr3_nt: TGCGCCAGCAGCCCCAACAGTATGGCATTCTCTGGAAACACCATATATTTT